The 28 T cell receptor beta chains below were found in one sample sequenced in a study of blood T cell repertoires in COVID-19. The repertoire was sequenced with immunoSEQ multiplex PCR; TCRdb's copy has only in-frame clones and lacks some. The table records hundreds of thousands of clones, about four fifths of them present only once. Specimen: peripheral blood. These receptors originate from a woman at least 80 years old with acute or convalescent COVID-19.

This clone was detected once. The chain employs TRBV3-1 (or the pseudogene TRBV3-2) and TRBJ2-7; D gene unclear. CDR1 and CDR2 from the germline V gene are LGHDT and YNNKEL (reference sequence). Trimming stripped 0 bases from V and 0 bases from J, with 6 bases between. This CDR3 region has 14 residues. CDR3 in amino acids: CASSQDPRSYEQYF. The CDR3 coding sequence is TGTGCCAGCAGCCAAGATCCTCGCTCCTACGAGCAGTACTTC.

This clone was seen a few times. The chain links TRBV2 to TRBJ2-3; 7 bases align to TRBD2. The CDR3 contains 15 residues. V lost 9 bases, J lost 6 bases, and 15 bases stayed unmatched. CDR1 is SNHLY, CDR2 FYNNEI, per germline. CDR3 nucleotide sequence: TGTGCCAGTAGAGGACTAGTGGGGGAGTTCGATACGCAGTATTTT. Residues: CASRGLVGEFDTQYF.

The chain employs TRBV9 and TRBJ1-3, with unresolved D. Per germline, CDR1 SGDLS and CDR2 YYNGEE. The CDR3 spans 14 residues. Trimming removed 4 bases from V and 2 bases from J, with 10 bases in between. The CDR3 nucleotides are TGTGCCAGCAGCCCTCGCGTGGCTGGAAACACCATATATTTT. Protein: CASSPRVAGNTIYF.

The V gene is TRBV5-4, the J gene TRBJ1-2; 8 bases line up with TRBD1. The CDR3 loop spans 16 amino acids. V trimming: 4 bases; J trimming: 1 base; junction bases outside the gene matches: 9. The germline CDR1 and CDR2 sequences are SGHNT and YYREEE (reference sequence). The CDR3 DNA reads as TGTGCCAGCAGCGCCACTCAGGGGGCGCATAACTATGGCTACACCTTC. It codes for CASSATQGAHNYGYTF. The complete variable domain, with remaining parts taken from reference TRBV5-4 and TRBJ1-2, reads ETGVTQSPTHLIKTRGQQVTLRCSSQSGHNTVSWYQQALGQGPQFIFQYYREEENGRGNFPPRFSGLQFPNYSSELNVNALELDDSALYLCASSATQGAHNYGYTFGSGTRLTVV.

This clone appeared once. The genes are TRBV5-4 and TRBJ1-4; a weak D match, TRBD1 (6 bases). Germline CDR1 and CDR2: SGHNT and YYREEE (reference sequence). V was pared by 0 bases and J by 6 bases, with 9 bases between. This CDR3 comprises 14 residues. CDR3 DNA sequence: TGTGCCAGCAGCTTGGACAGGGCAGATGAAAAACTGTTTTTT. It translates to CASSLDRADEKLFF.

This clone appeared a single time. V and J are TRBV6-2 or TRBV6-3 and TRBJ2-3, with D possibly matching TRBD2 (5 bases). Germline V gene lookup returns CDR1 MNHEY and CDR2 SVGEGT. The V gene lost 5 bases and the J gene lost 4 bases, with 16 bases spanning the gap. CDR3 length: 15 residues. CDR3 protein: CASSKPPLGADTQYF. CDR3 nucleotides: TGTGCCAGCAGTAAACCTCCCCTCGGGGCAGATACGCAGTATTTT.

This clone was detected only a few times. The chain recombines TRBV6-6 with TRBJ2-3; 12 nucleotides align to TRBD2. The CDR3 contains 16 residues. CDR1 is MNHNY, CDR2 SVGAGI, per germline (reference sequence). The junction had 6 bases not matched to a gene; V was cut back by 2 bases and J by 6 bases. DNA of the CDR3: TGTGCCAGCAGTTACAGACTAGCGGGGGCCATGGATACGCAGTATTTT. It translates to CASSYRLAGAMDTQYF.

The genes are TRBV15 and TRBJ2-3; tentatively, D is TRBD2 (6 bases). This CDR3 spans 14 amino acids. V shed 2 bases and J shed 4 bases, with 10 bases lying between them. The germline V gene encodes CDR1 LNHNV and CDR2 YYDKDF (reference sequence). CDR3 loop: CATSRPRDSDTQYF. The CDR3 bases are TGTGCCACCAGCAGACCGCGGGACTCAGATACGCAGTATTTT.

V usage is TRBV30 and J usage is TRBJ1-3; D ambiguous. With 2 bases removed from V and 8 bases from J, the gap between germline ends came to 13 bases. CDR3 length equals 13 residues. CDR1 GTSNPN and CDR2 SVGIG come from the germline V gene (reference sequence). CDR3 nucleotides: TGTGCCTGGAGTAGAGGGAATTGGGACACCATATATTTT. Translation: CAWSRGNWDTIYF.

The chain joins TRBV7-3 to TRBJ2-7; TRBD2 matches 9 bases. The CDR3 contains 13 residues. Per germline, CDR1 SGHTA and CDR2 FQGTGA. In DNA form, the CDR3 reads TGTACCGACGGGGGGACTAGCTACCAAGTGCAGTACTTC. Protein: CTDGGTSYQVQYF.

V usage is TRBV11-2 and J usage is TRBJ2-7; a weak D match, TRBD2 (5 bases). The CDR3 runs 16 residues. The germline V gene encodes CDR1 SGHAT and CDR2 FQNNGV. Trimming took off 2 bases at V and 0 bases at J, with 14 bases between the two ends. CDR3 coding DNA: TGTGCCAGCAGCTTACAAGTTGGGAGCGGCTCCTACGAGCAGTACTTC. As protein: CASSLQVGSGSYEQYF.

The genes are TRBV5-8 and TRBJ2-1, with D possibly being TRBD1 (5 bases). Germline CDR1 SGHTS, CDR2 YDEGEE. This CDR3 region has 15 residues. V was clipped by 0 bases and J by 1 base, with 8 bases between them. The CDR3 is CASSLAQGSYNEQFF. The DNA of the CDR3 is TGTGCCAGCAGCTTGGCGCAGGGATCCTACAATGAGCAGTTCTTC.

The CDR3 protein is CASSLDQGRLDYGYTF. DNA of the CDR3: TGTGCCAGCAGCTTGGACCAGGGGCGGCTCGACTATGGCTACACCTTC. The chain combines TRBV5-6 with TRBJ1-2; perhaps TRBD1 as D (6 bases). CDR3 length equals 16 residues. From germline, CDR1 is SGHDT and CDR2 YYEEEE. Trimming removed 0 bases from V and 3 bases from J, with 15 bases in between. Using reference TRBV5-6 and TRBJ1-2 for the parts outside the CDR3, the full variable domain is DAGVTQSPTHLIKTRGQQVTLRCSPKSGHDTVSWYQQALGQGPQFIFQYYEEEERQRGNFPDRFSGHQFPNYSSELNVNALLLGDSALYLCASSLDQGRLDYGYTFGSGTRLTVV.

J is TRBJ1-6 and V is TRBV10-3; D not certain. Germline CDR1 is ENHRY and CDR2 is SYGVKD. Trimming stripped 6 bases from V and 9 bases from J, with 15 bases between. This CDR3 is built from 14 residues. DNA of the CDR3: TGTGCCATCAGGGAAGTTAGCGATTCTTCACCCCTCCACTTT. Translating it yields CAIREVSDSSPLHF.

V gene TRBV2 combines with J gene TRBJ2-2; maybe TRBD1 (6 bases). The germline V and J ends were trimmed by 7 bases and 5 bases, with 14 bases remaining between them. The length of the CDR3 is 14 residues. The germline CDR1 and CDR2 sequences are SNHLY and FYNNEI. The CDR3 DNA reads as TGTGCCAGCAAGTCACAGGGCGGAACCGGGGAGCTGTTTTTT. As protein: CASKSQGGTGELFF.

The CDR3 DNA reads TGTGCCAGCAGTTCGGGGGCTAGCGGGGCCCACGAGCAGTACTTC. This translates into CASSSGASGAHEQYF. The rearrangement uses TRBV2 and TRBJ2-7; TRBD2 aligns across 9 bases. CDR3 size: 15 residues. V lost 5 bases, J lost 5 bases, and 10 bases stayed unmatched. Germline assignment: CDR1 SNHLY and CDR2 FYNNEI. The entire variable domain, with the rest obtained from reference TRBV2 and TRBJ2-7, is as follows: EPEVTQTPSHQVTQMGQEVILRCVPISNHLYFYWYRQILGQKVEFLVSFYNNEISEKSEIFDDQFSVERPDGSNFTLKIRSTKLEDSAMYFCASSSGASGAHEQYFGPGTRLTVT.

This clone has a handful of counts. The CDR3 sequence is CASSLSDRSEAFF. The CDR3 nucleotides are TGTGCCAGCAGCTTATCCGATCGGTCTGAAGCTTTCTTT. V usage is TRBV7-2 and J usage is TRBJ1-1; the D is unclear. Germline CDR1 reads SGHTA; CDR2 reads FQGNSA. V was shortened by 2 bases and J by 6 bases, with 10 bases between the two germline ends. The CDR3 has 13 amino acids.

The sample holds a few counts of this clone. The chain uses TRBV10-3 and TRBJ1-4; maybe TRBD1 (6 bases). The ends were cut back, 4 bases at V and 8 bases at J, with 11 bases in the middle. CDR1 is ENHRY and CDR2 is SYGVKD in the germline V gene. The CDR3 loop spans 13 amino acids. The DNA for the CDR3 is TGTGCCATCAGTGCCATCCAGGGGGAAAAACTGTTTTTT. Translation gives CAISAIQGEKLFF.

The chain couples TRBV18 to TRBJ1-2, with 11 positions matching TRBD1. Germline V gene data show CDR1 as KGHSH and CDR2 as LQKENI. This CDR3 is 17 amino acids long. V trimming: 3 bases; J trimming: 4 bases; junction bases outside the gene matches: 10. Here the CDR3 reads CASSPSDRGQGGYGYTF. In nucleotides, the CDR3 is TGTGCCAGCTCACCGTCGGACAGGGGGCAAGGTGGCTATGGCTACACCTTC.

The chain carries TRBV24-1 and TRBJ1-2; D possibly corresponds to TRBD1 (5 bases). V was trimmed by 6 bases and J by 4 bases, leaving 11 bases between them. The CDR3 loop spans 13 amino acids. Germline CDR1 and CDR2: KGHDR and SFDVKD. DNA for the CDR3: TGTGCCACCAGTATAGGGGATTCCTATGGCTACACCTTC. This codes for CATSIGDSYGYTF.

The V call is TRBV2, the J call TRBJ1-1; 8 bases match TRBD1. Trimming cost V 4 bases and J 5 bases; bases outside gene matches: 3. Germline V gene data show CDR1 as SNHLY and CDR2 as FYNNEI. CDR3 length equals 13 residues. This CDR3 is CASSGQGLTEAFF. The CDR3 nucleotides read TGTGCCAGCAGTGGACAGGGGTTGACTGAAGCTTTCTTT. The full variable domain, rest sourced from reference TRBV2 and TRBJ1-1, is EPEVTQTPSHQVTQMGQEVILRCVPISNHLYFYWYRQILGQKVEFLVSFYNNEISEKSEIFDDQFSVERPDGSNFTLKIRSTKLEDSAMYFCASSGQGLTEAFFGQGTRLTVV.

V usage is TRBV4-2 and J usage is TRBJ2-5, with a weak D call TRBD2 (6 bases). The V end was cut by 6 bases, the J end by 2 bases, with 19 bases between. CDR3 length: 16 amino acids. The germline CDR1 and CDR2 sequences are LGHNA and YNFKEQ. In DNA, the CDR3 is TGTGCCAGCAGGGGAGCAGGGCGGGGACCACAAGAGACCCAGTACTTC. This codes for CASRGAGRGPQETQYF.

The chain is built from TRBV14 and TRBJ1-3; D unresolved. Trimming removed 5 bases at V and 4 bases at J, with 24 bases between. The CDR3 consists of 18 residues. Per the germline V gene, CDR1 is SGHDN and CDR2 is FVKESK. As DNA, the CDR3 is TGTGCCAGCAGCAAATCAATCGGATTACGGGAAGGAGGAAACACCATATATTTT. As protein: CASSKSIGLREGGNTIYF. The whole variable domain, remainder taken from reference TRBV14 and TRBJ1-3, is EAGVTQFPSHSVIEKGQTVTLRCDPISGHDNLYWYRRVMGKEIKFLLHFVKESKQDESGMPNNRFLAERTGGTYSTLKVQPAELEDSGVYFCASSKSIGLREGGNTIYFGEGSWLTVV.

This clone was detected once. This chain joins TRBV10-1 and TRBJ2-2; D ambiguous. V was cut by 2 bases and J by 5 bases, with 6 bases left in between. This CDR3 has 13 residues. In germline, CDR1 is WNHNN, CDR2 SYGVQD (reference sequence). CDR3 in amino acids: CASSERSTGELFF. The CDR3 DNA follows: TGCGCCAGCAGTGAGAGGAGTACCGGGGAGCTGTTTTTT.

This chain connects TRBV5-1 to TRBJ2-5; D possibly corresponds to TRBD2 (6 bases). Looked up from germline, CDR1 is SGHRS and CDR2 is YFSETQ. The CDR3 contains 14 residues. Trimming stripped 0 bases from V and 5 bases from J, with 11 bases between. This CDR3 is CASSLELGRETQYF. Written as DNA, the CDR3 is TGCGCCAGCAGCTTGGAATTGGGGAGGGAGACCCAGTACTTC.

The rearrangement joins TRBV27 to TRBJ1-6, with 7 bases fitting TRBD1. This CDR3 spans 15 amino acids. The germline V gene has CDR1 MNHEY and CDR2 SMNVEV (reference sequence). Trimming removed 2 bases from V and 6 bases from J; junction bases left unmatched: 4. CDR3 region: CASSLGRQGNSPLHF. The CDR3 DNA sequence: TGTGCCAGCAGTTTAGGGAGACAGGGTAATTCACCCCTCCACTTT.

This clone has more than one count but fewer than ten. The CDR3 DNA sequence: TGTGCCAGCAGTTACTCTATACAAGGTTCCCGGGACTTCTACAATGAGCAGTTCTTC. It yields the protein CASSYSIQGSRDFYNEQFF. The chain carries TRBV6-2 or TRBV6-3 and TRBJ2-1; D perhaps matches TRBD2 (6 bases). The V gene lost 0 bases and the J gene lost 3 bases, with 21 bases spanning the gap. The germline gives CDR1 MNHEY, CDR2 SVGEGT. CDR3 size: 19 residues.

This clone was found once. The chain uses TRBV18 and TRBJ2-7; possibly TRBD1 for D (7 bases). Looked up from germline, CDR1 is KGHSH and CDR2 is LQKENI. CDR3 size: 15 residues. Trimming cost V 3 bases and J 0 bases, with 12 bases left between them. CDR3 nucleotide sequence: TGTGCCAGCTCACCTCGACAGGGAGGCTCCTACGAGCAGTACTTC. It specifies CASSPRQGGSYEQYF.